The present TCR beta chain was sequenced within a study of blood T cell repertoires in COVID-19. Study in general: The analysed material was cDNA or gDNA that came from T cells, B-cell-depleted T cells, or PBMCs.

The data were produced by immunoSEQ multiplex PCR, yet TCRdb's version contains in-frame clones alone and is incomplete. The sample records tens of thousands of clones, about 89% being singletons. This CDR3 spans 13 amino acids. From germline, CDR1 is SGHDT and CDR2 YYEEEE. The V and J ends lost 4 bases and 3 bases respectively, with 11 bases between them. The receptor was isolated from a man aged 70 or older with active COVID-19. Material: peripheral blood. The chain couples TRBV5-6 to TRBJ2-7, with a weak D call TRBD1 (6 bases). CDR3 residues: CASSPGQIYEQYF. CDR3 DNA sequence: TGTGCCAGCAGCCCCGGACAGATCTACGAGCAGTACTTC.